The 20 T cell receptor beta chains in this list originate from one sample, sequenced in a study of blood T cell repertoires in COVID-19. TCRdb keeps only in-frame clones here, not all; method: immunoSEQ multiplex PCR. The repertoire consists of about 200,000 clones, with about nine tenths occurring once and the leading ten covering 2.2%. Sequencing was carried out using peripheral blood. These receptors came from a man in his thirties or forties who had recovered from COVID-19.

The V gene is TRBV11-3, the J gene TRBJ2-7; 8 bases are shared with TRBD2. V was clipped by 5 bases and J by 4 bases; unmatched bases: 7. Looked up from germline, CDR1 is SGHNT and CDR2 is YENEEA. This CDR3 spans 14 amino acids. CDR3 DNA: TGTGCCAGCAGCCCCGGGGGGGCCTTGTACGAGCAGTACTTC. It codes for CASSPGGALYEQYF.

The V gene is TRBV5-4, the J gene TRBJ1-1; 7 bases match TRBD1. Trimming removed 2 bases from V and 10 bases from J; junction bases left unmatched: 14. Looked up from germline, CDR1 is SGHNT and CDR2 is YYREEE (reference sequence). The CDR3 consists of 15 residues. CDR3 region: CASSLGAKGANGAFF. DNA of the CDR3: TGTGCCAGCAGCTTAGGGGCGAAGGGGGCGAACGGAGCTTTCTTT.

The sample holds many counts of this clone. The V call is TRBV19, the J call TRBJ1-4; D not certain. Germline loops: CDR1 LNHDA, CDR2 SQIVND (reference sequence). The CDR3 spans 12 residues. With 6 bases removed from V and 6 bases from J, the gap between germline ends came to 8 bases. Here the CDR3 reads CASRDSHEKLFF. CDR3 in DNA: TGTGCCAGTAGGGACTCCCATGAAAAACTGTTTTTT.

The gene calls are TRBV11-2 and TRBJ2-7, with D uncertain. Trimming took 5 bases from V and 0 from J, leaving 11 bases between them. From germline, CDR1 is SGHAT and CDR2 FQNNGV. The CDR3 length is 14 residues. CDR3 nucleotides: TGTGCCAGCAGCCGTGACACCTTCTCCTACGAGCAGTACTTC. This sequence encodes CASSRDTFSYEQYF.

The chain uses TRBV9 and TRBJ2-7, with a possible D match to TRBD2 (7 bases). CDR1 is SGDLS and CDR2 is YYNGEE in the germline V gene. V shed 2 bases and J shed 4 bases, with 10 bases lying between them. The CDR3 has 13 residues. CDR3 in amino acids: CASSVGGQYEQYF. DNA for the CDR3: TGTGCCAGCAGCGTGGGGGGGCAGTACGAGCAGTACTTC.

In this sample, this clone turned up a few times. CDR3 DNA: TGCGCCAGCAGCGTCCGACTCACCACGCGTGGTACGCAGTATTTT. Protein sequence: CASSVRLTTRGTQYF. The chain recombines TRBV4-3 with TRBJ2-3; D remains ambiguous. The germline V gene has CDR1 LGHNA and CDR2 YSLEER. The CDR3 is 15 amino acids. The germline V and J ends were trimmed by 5 bases and 8 bases, with 20 bases remaining between them.

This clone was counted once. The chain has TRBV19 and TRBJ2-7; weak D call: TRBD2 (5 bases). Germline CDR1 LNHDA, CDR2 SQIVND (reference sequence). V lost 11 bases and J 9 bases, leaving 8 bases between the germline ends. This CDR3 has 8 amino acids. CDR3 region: CAPEGQYF. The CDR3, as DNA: TGTGCCCCAGAGGGGCAGTACTTC.

The CDR3 sequence: CASSPPVTSSYNEQFF. For the CDR3, the DNA is TGCGCCAGCAGCCCCCCCGTGACTAGCTCCTACAATGAGCAGTTCTTC. The chain recombines TRBV5-1 with TRBJ2-1; D perhaps matches TRBD2 (6 bases). The CDR3 length is 16 residues. In germline, CDR1 is SGHRS, CDR2 YFSETQ. Trimming cost V 4 bases and J 0 bases, with 14 bases left between them.

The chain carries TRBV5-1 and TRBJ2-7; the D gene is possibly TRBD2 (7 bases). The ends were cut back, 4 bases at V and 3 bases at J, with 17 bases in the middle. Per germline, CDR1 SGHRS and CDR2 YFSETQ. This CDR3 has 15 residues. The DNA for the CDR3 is TGCGCCAGCAGCCCCTGGGGGGGGCGAATCTACGAGCAGTACTTC. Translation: CASSPWGGRIYEQYF.

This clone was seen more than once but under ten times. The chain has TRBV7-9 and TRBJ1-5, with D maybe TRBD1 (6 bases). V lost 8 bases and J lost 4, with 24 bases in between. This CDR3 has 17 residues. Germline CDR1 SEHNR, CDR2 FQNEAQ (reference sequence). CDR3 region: CASATSTTTGVNQPQHF. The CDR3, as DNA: TGTGCCAGCGCCACCTCCACCACGACAGGAGTGAATCAGCCCCAGCATTTT.

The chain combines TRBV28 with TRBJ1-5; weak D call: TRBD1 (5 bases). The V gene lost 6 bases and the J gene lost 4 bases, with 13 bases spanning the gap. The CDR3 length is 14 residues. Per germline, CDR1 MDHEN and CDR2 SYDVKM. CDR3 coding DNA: TGTGCCAGCAGCGAGCACCGGGGGAATCAGCCCCAGCATTTT. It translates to CASSEHRGNQPQHF.

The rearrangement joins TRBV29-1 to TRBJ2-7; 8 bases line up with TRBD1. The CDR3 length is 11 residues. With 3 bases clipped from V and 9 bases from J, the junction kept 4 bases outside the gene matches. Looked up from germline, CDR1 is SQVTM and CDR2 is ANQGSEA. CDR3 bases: TGCAGCGTTGAGACAGGGGAGTGGCAGTACTTC. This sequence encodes CSVETGEWQYF.

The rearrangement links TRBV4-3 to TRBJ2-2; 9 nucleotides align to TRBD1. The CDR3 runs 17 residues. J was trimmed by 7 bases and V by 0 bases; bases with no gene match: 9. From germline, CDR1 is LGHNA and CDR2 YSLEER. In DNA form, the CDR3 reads TGCGCCAGCAGCCAAGATTATGGGACAGGGAGGGTCGGGGAGCTGTTTTTT. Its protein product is CASSQDYGTGRVGELFF.

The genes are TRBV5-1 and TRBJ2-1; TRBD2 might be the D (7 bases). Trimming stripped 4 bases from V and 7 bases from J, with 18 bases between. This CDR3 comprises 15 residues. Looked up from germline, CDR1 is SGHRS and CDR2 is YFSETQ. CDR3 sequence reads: CASSPGGGAGNEQFF. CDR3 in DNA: TGCGCCAGCAGCCCAGGCGGGGGCGCGGGGAATGAGCAGTTCTTC.

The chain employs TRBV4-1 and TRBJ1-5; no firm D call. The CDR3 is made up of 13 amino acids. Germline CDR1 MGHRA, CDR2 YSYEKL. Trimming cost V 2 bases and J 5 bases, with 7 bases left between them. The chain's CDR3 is CASSQSTDQPQHF. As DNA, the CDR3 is TGCGCCAGCAGCCAAAGTACGGATCAGCCCCAGCATTTT.

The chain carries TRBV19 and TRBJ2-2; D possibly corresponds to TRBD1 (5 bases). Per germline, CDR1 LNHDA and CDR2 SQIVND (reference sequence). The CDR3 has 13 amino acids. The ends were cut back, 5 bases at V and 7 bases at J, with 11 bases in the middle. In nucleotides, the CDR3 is TGTGCCAGTAGTTACAGGACGGGCGGGGAGCTGTTTTTT. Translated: CASSYRTGGELFF.

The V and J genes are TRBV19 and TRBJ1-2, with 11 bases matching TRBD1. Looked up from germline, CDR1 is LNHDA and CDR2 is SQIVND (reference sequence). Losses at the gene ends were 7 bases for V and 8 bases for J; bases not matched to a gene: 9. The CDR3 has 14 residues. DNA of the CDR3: TGTGCCAGTACTCCCGGGACAGGGGGACGCGGCTACACCTTC. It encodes CASTPGTGGRGYTF.

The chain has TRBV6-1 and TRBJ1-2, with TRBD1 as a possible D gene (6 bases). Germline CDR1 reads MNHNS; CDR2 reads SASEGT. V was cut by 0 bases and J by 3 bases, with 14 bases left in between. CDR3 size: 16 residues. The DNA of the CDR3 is TGTGCCAGCAGTGAAGCGAGGACCCAGGGGTACTATGGCTACACCTTC. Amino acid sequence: CASSEARTQGYYGYTF.

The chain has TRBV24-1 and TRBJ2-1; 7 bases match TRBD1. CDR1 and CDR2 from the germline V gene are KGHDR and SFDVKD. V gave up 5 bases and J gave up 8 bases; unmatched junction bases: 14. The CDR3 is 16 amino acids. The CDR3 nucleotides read TGTGCCACCAGTGCCGTTCGATCACAGGGGAGTCATGAGCAGTTCTTC. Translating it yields CATSAVRSQGSHEQFF.

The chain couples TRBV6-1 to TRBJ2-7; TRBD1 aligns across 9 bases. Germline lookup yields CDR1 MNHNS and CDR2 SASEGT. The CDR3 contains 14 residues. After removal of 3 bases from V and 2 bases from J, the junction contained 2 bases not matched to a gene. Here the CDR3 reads CASSEGQGTYEQYF. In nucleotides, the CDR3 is TGTGCCAGCAGTGAGGGACAGGGCACCTACGAGCAGTACTTC.